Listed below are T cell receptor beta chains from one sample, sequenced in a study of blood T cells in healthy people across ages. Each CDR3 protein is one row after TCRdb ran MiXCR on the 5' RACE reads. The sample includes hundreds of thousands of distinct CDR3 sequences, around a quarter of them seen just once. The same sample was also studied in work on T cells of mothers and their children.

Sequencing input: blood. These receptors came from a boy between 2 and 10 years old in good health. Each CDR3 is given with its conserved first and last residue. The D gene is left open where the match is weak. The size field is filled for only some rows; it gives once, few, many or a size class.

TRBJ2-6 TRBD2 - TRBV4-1 TGCGCCAGCAGCGGGACTAGGAGTGGGGCCAACGTCCTGACTTTC CASSGTRSGANVLTF
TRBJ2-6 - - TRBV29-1 TGCAGCGCCACCCTGGGGCCGTCCGGGGCCAACGTCCTGACTTTC CSATLGPSGANVLTF
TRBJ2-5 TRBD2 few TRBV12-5 TGTGCTAGTGGTTTTACTACAAGGACTAGCGGGGGGGCTGGTAAAGAGACCCAGTACTTC CASGFTTRTSGGAGKETQYF
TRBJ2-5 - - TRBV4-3 TGCGCCAGCAGCCGGACCCCTGGGGAGACCCAGTACTTC CASSRTPGETQYF
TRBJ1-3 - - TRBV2 TGTGCCAGCAGCTTAACCGTAGTCAGCTCTGGAAACACCATATATTTT CASSLTVVSSGNTIYF
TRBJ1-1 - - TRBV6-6 TGTGCCAGCAGTTTGGTCCTATACACTGAAGCTTTCTTT CASSLVLYTEAFF
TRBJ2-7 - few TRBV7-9 TGTGCCAGCACCTCATCCCGGTACGAGCAGTACTTC CASTSSRYEQYF
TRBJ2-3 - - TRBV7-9 TGTGCCAGCAGCTTAGAGGTTGGTCGTTTGTCAGATACGCAGTATTTT CASSLEVGRLSDTQYF
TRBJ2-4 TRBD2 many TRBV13 TGTGCCAGCAGCCCGGGAGGAGTGGACCAAGACATTCAGTACTTC CASSPGGVDQDIQYF
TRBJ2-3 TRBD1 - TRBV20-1 TGCAGTGGTCGTCCGGGACAGTCTAGCACAGATACGCAGTATTTT CSGRPGQSSTDTQYF
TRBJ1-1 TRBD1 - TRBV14 TGTGCCAGCAGCCAAGATGGACAGGGGCGGGATACTGAAGCTTTCTTT CASSQDGQGRDTEAFF
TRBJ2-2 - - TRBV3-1 TGTGCCAGCCAGGTCCTTGGAACCGGGGAGCTGTTTTTT CASQVLGTGELFF
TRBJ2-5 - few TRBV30 TGTGCCTGGACCCCCGGACCGAGGGGGCAAGAGACCCAGTACTTC CAWTPGPRGQETQYF
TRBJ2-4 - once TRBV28 TGTGCCAGCAGTTTATTAAGCTTTATCGGGGGAGCCAAAAACATTCAGTACTTC CASSLLSFIGGAKNIQYF
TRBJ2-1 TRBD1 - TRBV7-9 TGTGCCTGCAGCTCCCGACAGGGGGCTTACAATGAGCAGTTCTTC CACSSRQGAYNEQFF
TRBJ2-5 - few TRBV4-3 TGCGCCAGCAGCCAAGCACAGCAAGAGACCCAGTACTTC CASSQAQQETQYF
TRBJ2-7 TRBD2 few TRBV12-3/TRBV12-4 TGTGCCAGCAGTCCTGTAGCGGGAGGGGTTCCAAACGAGCAGTACTTC CASSPVAGGVPNEQYF
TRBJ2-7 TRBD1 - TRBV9 TGTGCCAGCAGCGTAGGACAGGGGATTTCCGAGCAGTACTTC CASSVGQGISEQYF
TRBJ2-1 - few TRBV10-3 TGTGCCATCAGTCGTCAAAGCTCCTACAATGAGCAGTTCTTC CAISRQSSYNEQFF
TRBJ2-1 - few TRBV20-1 TGCAGTGCTAGTTGGGCGCGGCGGAACAATGAGCAGTTCTTC CSASWARRNNEQFF
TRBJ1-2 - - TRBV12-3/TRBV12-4 TGTGCCAGCAGTTTACTCTTGGGGACTGGCTACACCTTC CASSLLLGTGYTF
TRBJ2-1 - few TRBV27 TGTGCCAGCAGCCTGATACCGGGAGACAATGAGCAGTTCTTC CASSLIPGDNEQFF
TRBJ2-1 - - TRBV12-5 TGTGCTAGTCGGATCTACAATGAGCAGTTCTTC CASRIYNEQFF
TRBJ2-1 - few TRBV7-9 TGTGCCAGCAGCGCCTTAGGCCCCGCGAGGGCAAATGAGCAGTTCTTC CASSALGPARANEQFF
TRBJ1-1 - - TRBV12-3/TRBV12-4 TGTGCCAGTCCCGGGGGGAACACTGAAGCTTTCTTT CASPGGNTEAFF
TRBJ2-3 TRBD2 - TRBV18 TGTGCCAGCTCACCTCCGACTAGCGGGAGAACAGATACGCAGTATTTT CASSPPTSGRTDTQYF
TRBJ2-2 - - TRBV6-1 TGTGCCAGCGGAGCTCTGAAGGGGGGGATGACGACCGGGGAGCTGTTTTTT CASGALKGGMTTGELFF
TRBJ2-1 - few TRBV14 TGTGCCAGCAGCCAAGAACGTCAGCGGGAGCAGTTCTTC CASSQERQREQFF
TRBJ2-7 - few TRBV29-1 TGCAGCGTTGGAGAGTCCTACGAGCAGTACTTC CSVGESYEQYF
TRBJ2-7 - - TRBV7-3 TGTGTCAGCAGCTTCCGTGAGGGTTTCGTCTACGAGCAGTACTTC CVSSFREGFVYEQYF
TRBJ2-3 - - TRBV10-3 TGTGCCATCAGTGACACGAATACGCAGTATTTT CAISDTNTQYF
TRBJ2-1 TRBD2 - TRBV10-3 TGTGCCATCAGTGCAAGCAGCGGGAGGAACGACAATGAGCAGTTCTTC CAISASSGRNDNEQFF
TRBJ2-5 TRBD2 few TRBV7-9 TGTGCCAGCAGCTTCGGACTAGCGGGGGTTCGACTCCAAGAGACCCAGTACTTC CASSFGLAGVRLQETQYF
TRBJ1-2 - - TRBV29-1 TGCAGCGTTGAAGATTTGGGCCATGAGGGAGGGGGGTATGGCTACACCTTC CSVEDLGHEGGGYGYTF
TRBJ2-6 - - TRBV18 TGTGCCAGCTCACGGGGAAGAGGGACCGTCTCTGGGGCCAACGTCCTGACTTTC CASSRGRGTVSGANVLTF
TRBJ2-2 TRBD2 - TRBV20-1 TGCAGTGCTATCGAACCGGGACTAGCGGGAGGGACGACCGGGGAGCTGTTTTTT CSAIEPGLAGGTTGELFF
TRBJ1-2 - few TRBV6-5 TGTGCCACCTCCTCCTGGGGGGACTGGGATAGGGGCTACACCTTC CATSSWGDWDRGYTF
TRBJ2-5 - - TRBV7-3 TGTGCCAGCGGCGTCTCCGGGACAAGTAAAGAGACCCAGTACTTC CASGVSGTSKETQYF
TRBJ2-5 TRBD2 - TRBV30 TGTGCCTGGAGCGGACTAGCGGGGTACCAAGAGACCCAGTACTTC CAWSGLAGYQETQYF
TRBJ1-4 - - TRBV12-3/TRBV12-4 TGTGCCAGCAGACCAGAGGGGTATAATGAAAAACTGTTTTTT CASRPEGYNEKLFF
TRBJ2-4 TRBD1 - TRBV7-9 TGTGCCAGCAGCTTAGCCGGGACAGGGTTAGCCAAAAACATTCAGTACTTC CASSLAGTGLAKNIQYF
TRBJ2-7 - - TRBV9 TGTGCCAGCAGCGTAGGTGTAGCCTACGAGCAGTACTTC CASSVGVAYEQYF
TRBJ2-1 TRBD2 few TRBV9 TGTGCCAGCAGCGTAGCGGGAGGGAGATATGAGCAGTTCTTC CASSVAGGRYEQFF
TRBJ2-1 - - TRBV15 TGTGCCACCAGCTTACTAGGGGGGTCCTACAATGAGCAGTTCTTC CATSLLGGSYNEQFF
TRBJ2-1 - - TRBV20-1 TGCAGTGCTATATACCTCAATGAGCAGTTCTTC CSAIYLNEQFF
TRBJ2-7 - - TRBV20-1 TGCAGTGCTAGCGGCTGGATGAGCGGCGAGCAGTACTTC CSASGWMSGEQYF
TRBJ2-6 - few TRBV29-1 TGCAGCGTTGCAGTGGTTTCTGGGGCCAACGTCCTGACTTTC CSVAVVSGANVLTF
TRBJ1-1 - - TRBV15 TGTGCCACCAGCAGAGCCCTGCTTGTCCGGGCAGGGGTATTGGGCACTGAAGCTTTCTTT CATSRALLVRAGVLGTEAFF
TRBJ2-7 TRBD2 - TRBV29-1 TGCAGCGTGGCCGGGACAGGGTGGACTAGCGGGGCTTACGAGCAGTACTTC CSVAGTGWTSGAYEQYF
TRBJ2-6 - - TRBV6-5 TGTGCCATTAAAGGCTCTGGGGCCAACGTCCTGACTTTC CAIKGSGANVLTF
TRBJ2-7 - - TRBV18 TGTGCCAGCTCACCAAGCGAAGGGGTTTTAAACTACGAGCAGTACTTC CASSPSEGVLNYEQYF
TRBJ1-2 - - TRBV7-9 TGTGCCAGCAGCTTCCCCTTTAACTATGGCTACACCTTC CASSFPFNYGYTF
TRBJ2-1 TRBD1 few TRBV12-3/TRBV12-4 TGTGTCACCCAACAGGGGGGCAATGAGCGGTTCTTC CVTQQGGNERFF